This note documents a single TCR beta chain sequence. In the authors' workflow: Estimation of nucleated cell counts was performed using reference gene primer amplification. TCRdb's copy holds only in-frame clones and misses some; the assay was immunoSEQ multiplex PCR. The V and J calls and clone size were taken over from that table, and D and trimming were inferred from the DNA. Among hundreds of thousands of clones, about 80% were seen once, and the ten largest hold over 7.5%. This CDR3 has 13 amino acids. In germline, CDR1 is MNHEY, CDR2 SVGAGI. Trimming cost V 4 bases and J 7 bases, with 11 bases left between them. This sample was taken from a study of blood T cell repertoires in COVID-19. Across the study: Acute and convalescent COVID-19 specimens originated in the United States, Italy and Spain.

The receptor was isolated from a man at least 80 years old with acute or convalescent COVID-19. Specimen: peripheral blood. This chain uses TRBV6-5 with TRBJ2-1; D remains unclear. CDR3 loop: CASSSPVKNEQFF. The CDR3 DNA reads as TGTGCCAGCAGTTCCCCGGTAAAAAATGAGCAGTTCTTC.